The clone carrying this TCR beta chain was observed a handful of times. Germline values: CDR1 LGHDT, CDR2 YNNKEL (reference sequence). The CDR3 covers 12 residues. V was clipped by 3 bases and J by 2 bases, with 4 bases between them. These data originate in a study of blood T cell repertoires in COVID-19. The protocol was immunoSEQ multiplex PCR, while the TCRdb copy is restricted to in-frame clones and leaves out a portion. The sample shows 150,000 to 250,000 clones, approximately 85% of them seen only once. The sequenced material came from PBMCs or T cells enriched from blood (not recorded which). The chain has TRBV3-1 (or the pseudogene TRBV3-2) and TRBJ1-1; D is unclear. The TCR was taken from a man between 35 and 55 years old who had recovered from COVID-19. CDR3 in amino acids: CASSHPNTEAFF. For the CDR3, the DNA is TGTGCCAGCAGCCACCCTAACACTGAAGCTTTCTTT.